This TCR beta chain was recorded in a study of patients and donors after allogeneic stem cell transplantation. TCRdb independently ran MiXCR on the RT-PCR reads; one entry per CDR3 protein. Of hundreds of thousands of distinct CDR3 sequences listed, around 41% are singletons. The germline CDR1 and CDR2 sequences are DFQATT and SNEGSKA (reference sequence). The CDR3 covers 12 residues. J lost 5 bases, V lost 6 bases, and 3 bases had no gene match. This clonotype was counted a few times. The chain employs TRBV20-1 and TRBJ1-5; 8 bases agree with TRBD1. This TCR derives from a human donor who was either an allogeneic HSCT recipient or a stem cell or donor lymphocyte infusion donor (not recorded which). It is not recorded whose cells these are; they may come from a transplant donor. The specimen was blood, either unsorted or a sorted T cell fraction (not recorded which). The CDR3 nucleotides are TGCAGTGCCATGACAGGGGATCAGCCCCAGCATTTT. Its translation is CSAMTGDQPQHF.